This T cell receptor beta chain was profiled in a study of cytomegalovirus exposure and HLA in healthy donors. Amplification used 60 Vbeta primers and 13 Jbeta primers. The table came from immunoSEQ multiplex PCR; TCRdb's copy has only in-frame clones and leaves some out. This table has 80,000 to 100,000 clones, 74% appearing once. Germline V gives CDR1 GTSNPN, CDR2 SVGIG (reference sequence). The CDR3 runs to 14 residues. The germline V and J ends were trimmed by 0 bases and 2 bases, with 11 bases remaining between them. Input material: PBMCs. The TCR comes from a man younger than 40 in good health and CMV-seropositive. The genes are TRBV30 and TRBJ2-7, with D possibly being TRBD2 (5 bases). The CDR3 DNA is TGTGCCTGGAGTGTTCGGGGTATCGCCTACGAGCAGTACTTC. Protein: CAWSVRGIAYEQYF.